This record covers a single T cell receptor beta chain. No antigen is known for it. This CDR3 has 13 amino acids. The V end lost 4 bases, the J end lost 7 bases, and 14 bases lay between the germline ends. Germline CDR1 reads SGHRS; CDR2 reads YFSETQ. TCRdb's copy holds only in-frame clones and misses some; the assay was immunoSEQ multiplex PCR. Here the sample spans roughly 150,000 clones, roughly 90% being singletons. The sample belongs to a study of T cell responses to AZD1222 COVID-19 vaccine. Study-level results: Spike-wide vaccine-associated CD4 TCRs dominated at 160-218 and 743-854.

The sequence derives from an adult who received the AZD1222 COVID-19 vaccine. The chain uses TRBV5-1 and TRBJ1-2, with unresolved D. The sample was peripheral blood, taken 28 days after the second AZD1222 dose. The CDR3 loop reads CASSLSSAGGYTF. The CDR3 DNA reads TGCGCCAGCAGCCTCTCGTCCGCTGGTGGCTACACCTTC.